This entry concerns a single T cell receptor (beta chain). Data came from immunoSEQ multiplex PCR; TCRdb stores just in-frame clones and leaves some out. The profile covers about 170,000 clones, with about 90% appearing a single time and around 5% taken by the ten largest. These data are taken from a study of control samples from healthy donors and cancer patients. The CDR3 length is 14 residues. V lost 4 bases to trimming and J lost 3 bases; unmatched junction nucleotides: 3. CDR1 MNHEY and CDR2 SVGAGI come from the germline V gene. The chain recombines TRBV6-5 with TRBJ1-1; 9 nucleotides align to TRBD1. The source material was blood. This receptor was taken from a woman under 40 in good health. As DNA, the CDR3 is TGTGCCAGCAGTTGGGACAGGGATGACACTGAAGCTTTCTTT. Translation gives CASSWDRDDTEAFF.